This TCR beta chain is from a study of T cell repertoires in cytomegalovirus infection. One entry per CDR3 protein, called by TCRdb with MiXCR from the reads. This sample has around 490,000 distinct CDR3 sequences; less than 30% occur once, and the top ten carry 13%. This clonotype was observed at least ten times. What it binds is unknown. V lost 2 bases to trimming and J lost 3 bases, with 15 bases between them. This CDR3 has 16 residues. CDR1 and CDR2 from the germline V gene are MNHEY and SVGEGT. Findings of the study overall: Cumulative public TCR beta family frequency identified CMV carriers with the relevant HLA.

The source material was PBMCs. This TCR was recovered from a human donor in good health (CMV status not recorded). Some clones in this sample may be carry-over from other donors' samples. V is TRBV6-2 or TRBV6-3 and J is TRBJ2-3; a possible D gene is TRBD1 (5 bases). CDR3 sequence (DNA): TGTGCCAGCAGTTACCACAAGGGGAAGGGTACAGATACGCAGTATTTT. Translation: CASSYHKGKGTDTQYF.